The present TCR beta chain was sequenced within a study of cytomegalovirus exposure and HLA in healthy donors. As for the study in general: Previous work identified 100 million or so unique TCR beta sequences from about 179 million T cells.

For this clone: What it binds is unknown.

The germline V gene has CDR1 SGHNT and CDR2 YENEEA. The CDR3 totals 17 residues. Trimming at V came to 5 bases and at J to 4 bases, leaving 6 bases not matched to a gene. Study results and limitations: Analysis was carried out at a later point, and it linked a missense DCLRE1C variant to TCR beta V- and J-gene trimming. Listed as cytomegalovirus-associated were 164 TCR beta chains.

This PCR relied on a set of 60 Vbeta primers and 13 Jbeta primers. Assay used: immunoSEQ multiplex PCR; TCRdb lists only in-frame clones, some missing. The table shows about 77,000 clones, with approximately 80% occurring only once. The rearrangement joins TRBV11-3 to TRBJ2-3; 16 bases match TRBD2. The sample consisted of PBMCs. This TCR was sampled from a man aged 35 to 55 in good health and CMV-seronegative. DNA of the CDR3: TGTGCCAGCAGCCTGGGACTAGCGGGGGGGCTCTCAGATACGCAGTATTTT. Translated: CASSLGLAGGLSDTQYF.